The subject of this entry is one T cell receptor beta chain. CDR3 length: 13 amino acids. The V segment lost 6 bases and the J segment 4 bases; nucleotides outside the gene matches: 3. In the source study's methods: Estimation of nucleated cell counts relied on the amplification of reference gene primers. Produced via immunoSEQ multiplex PCR; TCRdb's table is partial and in-frame only. That table supplies the V and J calls and clone size; D and trimming were determined from the DNA. The data contain about 150,000 clones, approximately 73% of them singletons. The entry originates in a study of blood T cell repertoires in COVID-19. Study summary: Researchers got acute and convalescent COVID-19 samples from the United States, Italy and Spain. PBMCs, B-cell-depleted T cells, or T cells were the source of the cDNA or gDNA that made up the material.

Sequencing input: peripheral blood. The chain is built from TRBV12-3 or TRBV12-4 and TRBJ1-5; 7 bases fit TRBD1. The source of this sequence is a woman older than 75 with acute or convalescent COVID-19. This CDR3 is CASRVTGNQPQHF. DNA for the CDR3: TGTGCCAGCAGAGTGACAGGGAATCAGCCCCAGCATTTT.